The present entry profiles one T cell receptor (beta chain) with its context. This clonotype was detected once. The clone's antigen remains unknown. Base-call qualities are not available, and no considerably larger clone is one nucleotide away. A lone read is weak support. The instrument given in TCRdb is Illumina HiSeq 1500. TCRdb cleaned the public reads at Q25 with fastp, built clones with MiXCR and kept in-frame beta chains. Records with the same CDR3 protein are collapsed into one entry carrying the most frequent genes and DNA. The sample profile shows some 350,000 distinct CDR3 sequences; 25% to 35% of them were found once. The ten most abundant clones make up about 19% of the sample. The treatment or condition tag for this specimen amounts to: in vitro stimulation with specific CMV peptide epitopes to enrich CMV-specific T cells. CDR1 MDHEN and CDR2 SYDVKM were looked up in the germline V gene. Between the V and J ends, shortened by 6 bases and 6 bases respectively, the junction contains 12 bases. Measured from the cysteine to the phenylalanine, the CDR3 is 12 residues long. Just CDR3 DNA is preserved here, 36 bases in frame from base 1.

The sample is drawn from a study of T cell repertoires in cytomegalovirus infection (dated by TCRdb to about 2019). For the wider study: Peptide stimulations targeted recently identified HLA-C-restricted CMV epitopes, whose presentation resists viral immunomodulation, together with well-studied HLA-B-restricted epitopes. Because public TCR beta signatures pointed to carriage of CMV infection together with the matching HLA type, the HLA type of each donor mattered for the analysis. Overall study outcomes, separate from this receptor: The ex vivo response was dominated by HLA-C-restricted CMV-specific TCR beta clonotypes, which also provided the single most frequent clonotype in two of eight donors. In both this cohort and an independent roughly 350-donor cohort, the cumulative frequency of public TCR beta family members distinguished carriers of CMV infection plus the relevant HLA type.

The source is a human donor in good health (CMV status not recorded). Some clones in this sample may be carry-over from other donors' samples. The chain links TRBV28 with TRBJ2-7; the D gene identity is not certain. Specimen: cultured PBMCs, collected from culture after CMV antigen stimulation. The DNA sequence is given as TGTGCCAGCAGCCTAATAGTTGGCGAGCAGTACTTC. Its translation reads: CASSLIVGEQYF.